The rows below give T cell receptor beta chains drawn from one sample of a study of CD8+ T cells in alopecia areata. The method was immunoSEQ multiplex PCR; TCRdb's version includes in-frame clones alone and lacks a portion of them. The table lists around 160,000 clones, around 60% of them singletons. The sample here was CD4+ T cells sorted from blood, taken at week 24, from a patient treated with tofacitinib. The receptors stem from a human donor with alopecia areata. CDR3s include the opening cysteine and the closing phenylalanine or tryptophan. The order of the fields is clone size, CDR3 length, D gene, V gene, J gene, CDR3 DNA, CDR3 protein. D genes are given only for firm matches. For some rows the clone size is stated as once, few or many, or as a class when expanded; others skip it.

clone_size: .; cdr3_length: 15; d_call: .; v_call: TRBV5-1; j_call: TRBJ2-6; cdr3_nt: TGCGCCAGCAGCATGGACGGCTCTGGGGCCAACGTCCTGACTTTC; cdr3_aa: CASSMDGSGANVLTF
clone_size: .; cdr3_length: 15; d_call: TRBD1; v_call: TRBV25-1; j_call: TRBJ2-1; cdr3_nt: TGTGCCAGCAGTGAATGGACAGGGGACATCGCTGGGCAGTTCTTC; cdr3_aa: CASSEWTGDIAGQFF
clone_size: .; cdr3_length: 15; d_call: TRBD1; v_call: TRBV9; j_call: TRBJ1-2; cdr3_nt: TGTGCCAGCAGCGTAGATCACAGGGGGGTCTATGGCTACACCTTC; cdr3_aa: CASSVDHRGVYGYTF
clone_size: once; cdr3_length: 14; d_call: .; v_call: TRBV7-9; j_call: TRBJ2-3; cdr3_nt: TGTGCCAGCAGAAATCGTGGCGGGACAGATACGCAGTATTTT; cdr3_aa: CASRNRGGTDTQYF
clone_size: .; cdr3_length: 14; d_call: .; v_call: TRBV10-3; j_call: TRBJ1-2; cdr3_nt: TGTGCCATCAGTGGGTGGGTGTGGCCTATGTGGTACACCTTC; cdr3_aa: CAISGWVWPMWYTF
clone_size: few; cdr3_length: 16; d_call: TRBD1; v_call: TRBV6-5; j_call: TRBJ2-1; cdr3_nt: TGTGCCAGCAGTTCCATACCGGGACAGAAAAACAATGAGCAGTTCTTC; cdr3_aa: CASSSIPGQKNNEQFF
clone_size: .; cdr3_length: 12; d_call: .; v_call: TRBV27; j_call: TRBJ1-1; cdr3_nt: TGTGCCAGCAGTTTACCCGGGACGAAAGCTTTCTTT; cdr3_aa: CASSLPGTKAFF
clone_size: many; cdr3_length: 12; d_call: TRBD1; v_call: TRBV4-1; j_call: TRBJ1-2; cdr3_nt: TGCGCCAGCAGCCGGACAGGGTTTGGCTACACCTTC; cdr3_aa: CASSRTGFGYTF
clone_size: .; cdr3_length: 16; d_call: TRBD1; v_call: TRBV7-2; j_call: TRBJ2-3; cdr3_nt: TGTGCCAGCAGCCCGGGGACAGGGGGTCGTGCGGATACGCAGTATTTT; cdr3_aa: CASSPGTGGRADTQYF
clone_size: .; cdr3_length: 17; d_call: TRBD1; v_call: TRBV5-6; j_call: TRBJ2-5; cdr3_nt: TGTGCCAGCAGCCAGGGACAGGGTGGATCAAGAGGAGAGACCCAGTACTTC; cdr3_aa: CASSQGQGGSRGETQYF
clone_size: .; cdr3_length: 15; d_call: .; v_call: TRBV6-5; j_call: TRBJ1-1; cdr3_nt: TGTGCCAGCAGTTCCGTACATACTTTGAGGACTGAAGCTTTCTTT; cdr3_aa: CASSSVHTLRTEAFF